Below, one T cell receptor beta chain is given with its context. The antigen remains unidentified. This specimen comes from a study of cytotoxic CD8 clonotypes in ibrutinib-treated CLL. Background on the study: By median around 70 months, roughly twelve had progressed and about 15 stayed remitted; responses had been 2 complete and 24 partial. Patients gave response samples after a median around twelve months of treatment, range 6 to 36.

Frozen PBMC stocks contributed 2 to 2.5 micrograms of genomic DNA to the TCR beta libraries. Germline loops: CDR1 SGHNT, CDR2 YENEEA. The CDR3 loop spans 13 amino acids. V lost 2 bases and J 8 bases, leaving 10 bases between the germline ends. Points from the study as a whole: The study found baseline clonality above age-matched healthy donors, tracking circulating CD8+ T-cell counts.

Measured with immunoSEQ multiplex PCR; TCRdb has only the in-frame clones, and not every one. This table holds some 140,000 clones, 75% to 95% found once. This receptor was taken from a human donor with chronic lymphocytic leukemia. Sequenced material: PBMCs, taken after 12 months of ibrutinib treatment. This rearrangement joins TRBV11-3 to TRBJ2-1; perhaps TRBD2 as D (5 bases). The CDR3 reads CASSLSSKDEQFF. The CDR3 region has the DNA TGTGCCAGCAGCTTATCTAGCAAGGATGAGCAGTTCTTC.